One sample yielded the 6 T cell receptor beta chains listed below, sequenced in a study of OX40 agonist ivuxolimab in advanced cancers. Clones were read by immunoSEQ multiplex PCR, and TCRdb kept only the in-frame ones, dropping some. The sample consists of fewer than 80,000 clones, 75% to 85% of them appearing once. Sample: CD4+ or CD8+ T cells sorted from blood, taken in a trial of the OX40 agonist ivuxolimab. These receptors were obtained from an adult with an advanced solid tumor such as melanoma, head and neck, liver or kidney cancer.

V usage is TRBV7-9 and J usage is TRBJ2-2; 7 bases agree with TRBD1. Germline V gives CDR1 SEHNR, CDR2 FQNEAQ (reference sequence). The CDR3 sequence is 16 residues long. J was trimmed by 6 bases and V by 1 base; bases with no gene match: 8. As DNA, the CDR3 is TGTGCCAGCAGCTTAGGGCACACAGGGGATCCCGGGGAGCTGTTTTTT. It yields the protein CASSLGHTGDPGELFF.

J is TRBJ1-2 and V is TRBV7-2, with TRBD1 as a possible D gene (5 bases). The V gene lost 0 bases and the J gene lost 5 bases, with 10 bases spanning the gap. Germline V lookup: CDR1 SGHTA, CDR2 FQGNSA. The CDR3 is 14 amino acids. CDR3: CASSLARGGYGYTF. The CDR3 DNA sequence: TGTGCCAGCAGCTTAGCGCGGGGGGGGTATGGCTACACCTTC.

The V gene is TRBV7-9, the J gene TRBJ1-1; D uncertain. CDR1 is SEHNR, CDR2 FQNEAQ, per germline (reference sequence). The CDR3 length is 15 residues. V was pared by 2 bases and J by 1 base, with 11 bases between. The CDR3 bases are TGTGCCAGCAGCTTACGTGGCCGAGAGAACACTGAAGCTTTCTTT. Encoded protein: CASSLRGRENTEAFF.

The chain combines TRBV4-3 with TRBJ2-2; the match to TRBD2 covers 8 bases. Germline V gene lookup returns CDR1 LGHNA and CDR2 YSLEER. The V segment lost 4 bases and the J segment 3 bases; nucleotides outside the gene matches: 7. The CDR3 sequence is 16 residues long. CDR3 in amino acids: CASSPRAGVYTGELFF. In DNA, the CDR3 is TGCGCCAGCAGCCCCCGAGCGGGGGTCTACACCGGGGAGCTGTTTTTT.

V gene TRBV2 combines with J gene TRBJ1-2; 11 bases agree with TRBD1. Trimming cost V 4 bases and J 4 bases; bases outside gene matches: 5. Looked up from germline, CDR1 is SNHLY and CDR2 is FYNNEI. This CDR3 spans 15 amino acids. CDR3: CASSGGQGASYGYTF. Here the CDR3 DNA reads TGTGCCAGCAGTGGAGGACAGGGGGCTAGCTATGGCTACACCTTC.

This chain joins TRBV7-9 and TRBJ2-7; D unresolved. V lost 2 bases and J 0 bases, leaving 2 bases between the germline ends. Germline CDR1 reads SEHNR; CDR2 reads FQNEAQ (reference sequence). CDR3 length equals 12 residues. The CDR3 coding sequence is TGTGCCAGCAGCTTAAGCTCCTACGAGCAGTACTTC. This translates into CASSLSSYEQYF.